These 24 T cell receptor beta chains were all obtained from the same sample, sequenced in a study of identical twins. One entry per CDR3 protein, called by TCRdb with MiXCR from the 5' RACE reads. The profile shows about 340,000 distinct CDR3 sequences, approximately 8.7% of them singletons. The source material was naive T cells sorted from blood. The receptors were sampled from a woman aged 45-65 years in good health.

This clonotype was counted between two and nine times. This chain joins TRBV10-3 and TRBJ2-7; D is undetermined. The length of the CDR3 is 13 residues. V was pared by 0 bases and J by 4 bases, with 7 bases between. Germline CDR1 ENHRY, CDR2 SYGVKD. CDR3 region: CAISESDEYEQYF. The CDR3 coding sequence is TGTGCCATCAGTGAGTCCGATGAGTACGAGCAGTACTTC.

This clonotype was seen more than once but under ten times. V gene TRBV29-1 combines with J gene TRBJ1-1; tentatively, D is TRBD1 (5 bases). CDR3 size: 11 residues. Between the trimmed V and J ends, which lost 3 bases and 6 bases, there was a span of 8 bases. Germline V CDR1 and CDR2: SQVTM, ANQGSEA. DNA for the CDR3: TGCAGCGTTGACAGGGAGTCTGAAGCTTTCTTT. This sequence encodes CSVDRESEAFF.

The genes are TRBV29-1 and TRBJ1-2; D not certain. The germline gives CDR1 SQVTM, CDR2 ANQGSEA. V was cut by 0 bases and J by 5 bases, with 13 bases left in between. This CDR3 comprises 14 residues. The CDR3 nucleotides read TGCAGCGTTGAAGACCGGACCGGACGGTATGGCTACACCTTC. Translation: CSVEDRTGRYGYTF.

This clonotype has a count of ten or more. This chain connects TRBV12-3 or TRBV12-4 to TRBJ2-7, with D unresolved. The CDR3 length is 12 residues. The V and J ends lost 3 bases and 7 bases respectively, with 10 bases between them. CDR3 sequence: CASSLVPGEQYF. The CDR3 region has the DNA TGTGCCAGCAGTTTGGTCCCCGGAGAGCAGTACTTC.

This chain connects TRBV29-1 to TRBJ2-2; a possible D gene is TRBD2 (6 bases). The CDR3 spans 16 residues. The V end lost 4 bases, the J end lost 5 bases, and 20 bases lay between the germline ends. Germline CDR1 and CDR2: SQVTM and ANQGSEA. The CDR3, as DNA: TGCAGCGTTGTCCTAGCGATGAGGCGTAGTACCGGGGAGCTGTTTTTT. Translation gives CSVVLAMRRSTGELFF.

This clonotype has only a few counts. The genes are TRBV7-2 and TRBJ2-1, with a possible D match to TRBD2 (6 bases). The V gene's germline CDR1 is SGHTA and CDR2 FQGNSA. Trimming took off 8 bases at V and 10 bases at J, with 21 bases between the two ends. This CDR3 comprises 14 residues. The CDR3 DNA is TGTGCCAGCGACGCGGGACCGAATATCGGAGAGCAGTTCTTC. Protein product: CASDAGPNIGEQFF.

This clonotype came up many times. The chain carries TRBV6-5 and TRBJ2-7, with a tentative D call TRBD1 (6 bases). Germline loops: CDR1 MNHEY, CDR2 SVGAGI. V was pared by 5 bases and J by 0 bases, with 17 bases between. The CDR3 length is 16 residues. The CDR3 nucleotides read TGTGCCAGCAGTATCAATCCTGGACAGAGCTCCTACGAGCAGTACTTC. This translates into CASSINPGQSSYEQYF.

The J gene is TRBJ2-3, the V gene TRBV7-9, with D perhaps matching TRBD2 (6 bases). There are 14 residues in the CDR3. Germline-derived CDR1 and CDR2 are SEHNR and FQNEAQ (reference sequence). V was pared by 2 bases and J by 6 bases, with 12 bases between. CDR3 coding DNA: TGTGCCAGCAGCTTAAAGGTGGCGGGGGATACGCAGTATTTT. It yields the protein CASSLKVAGDTQYF.

The CDR3 DNA reads as TGTGCCTGGACCCATAGGTTAGGTGAGCAGTTCTTC. Translating it yields CAWTHRLGEQFF. This chain uses TRBV30 with TRBJ2-1; D is uncertain. Trimming took off 4 bases at V and 9 bases at J, with 13 bases between the two ends. CDR3 length: 12 amino acids. CDR1 is GTSNPN and CDR2 is SVGIG in the germline V gene (reference sequence).

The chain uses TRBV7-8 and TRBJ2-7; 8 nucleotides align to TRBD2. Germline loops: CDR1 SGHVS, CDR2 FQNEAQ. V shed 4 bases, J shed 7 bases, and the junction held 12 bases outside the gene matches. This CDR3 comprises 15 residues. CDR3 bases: TGTGCCAGCAGCTCTTATAGCGGGACGGTCGAGGAGCAGTACGTC. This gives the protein CASSSYSGTVEEQYV.

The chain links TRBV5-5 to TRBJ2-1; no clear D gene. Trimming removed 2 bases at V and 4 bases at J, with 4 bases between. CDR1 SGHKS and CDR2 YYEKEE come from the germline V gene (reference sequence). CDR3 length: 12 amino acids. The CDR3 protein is CASSFEYNEQFF. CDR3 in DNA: TGTGCCAGCAGCTTCGAGTACAATGAGCAGTTCTTC.

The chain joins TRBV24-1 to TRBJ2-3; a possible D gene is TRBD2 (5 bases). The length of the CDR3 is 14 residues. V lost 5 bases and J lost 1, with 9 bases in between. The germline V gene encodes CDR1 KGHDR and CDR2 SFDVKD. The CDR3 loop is CATSASPGTDTQYF. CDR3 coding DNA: TGTGCCACCAGTGCTAGCCCTGGCACAGATACGCAGTATTTT.

The chain's CDR3 is CATTRESGLRNEQFF. The CDR3, as DNA: TGTGCCACCACCAGGGAGTCAGGACTCCGAAATGAGCAGTTCTTC. This sequence joins TRBV15 and TRBJ2-1; the D gene could be TRBD1 or TRBD2 (5 bases each). The germline V gene has CDR1 LNHNV and CDR2 YYDKDF (reference sequence). CDR3 length: 15 amino acids. Trimming pared 7 bases from V and 7 bases from J, leaving 20 bases between.

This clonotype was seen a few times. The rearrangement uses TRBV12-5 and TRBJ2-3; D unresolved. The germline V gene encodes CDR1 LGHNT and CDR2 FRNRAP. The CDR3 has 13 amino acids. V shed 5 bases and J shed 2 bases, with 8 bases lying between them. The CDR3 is CASGPANTDTQYF. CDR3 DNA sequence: TGTGCTAGTGGTCCAGCGAACACAGATACGCAGTATTTT.

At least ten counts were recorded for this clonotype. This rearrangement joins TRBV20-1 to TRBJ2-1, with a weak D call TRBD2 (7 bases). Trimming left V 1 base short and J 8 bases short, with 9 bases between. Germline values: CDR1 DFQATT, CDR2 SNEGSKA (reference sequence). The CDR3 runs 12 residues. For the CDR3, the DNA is TGCAGTGCTAGAGGCGGGGGCTATGAGCAGTTCTTC. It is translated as CSARGGGYEQFF.

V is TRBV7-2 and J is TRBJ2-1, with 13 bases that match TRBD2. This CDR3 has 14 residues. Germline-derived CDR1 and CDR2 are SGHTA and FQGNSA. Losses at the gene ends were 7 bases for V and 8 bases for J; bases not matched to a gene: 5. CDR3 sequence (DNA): TGTGCCAGCAACGGAGGACTAGCGGGAGATGAGCAGTTCTTC. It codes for CASNGGLAGDEQFF.

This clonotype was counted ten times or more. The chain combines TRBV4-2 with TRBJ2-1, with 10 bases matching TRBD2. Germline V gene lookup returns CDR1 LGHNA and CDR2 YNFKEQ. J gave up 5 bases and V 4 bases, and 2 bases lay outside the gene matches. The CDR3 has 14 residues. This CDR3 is CASSRTSGNNEQFF. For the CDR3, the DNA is TGTGCCAGCAGCCGGACTAGCGGAAACAATGAGCAGTTCTTC.

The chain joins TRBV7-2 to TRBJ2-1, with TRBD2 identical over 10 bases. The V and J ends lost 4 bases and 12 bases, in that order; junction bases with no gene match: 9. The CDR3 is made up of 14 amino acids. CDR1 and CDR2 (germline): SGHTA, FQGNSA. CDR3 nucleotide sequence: TGTGCCAGCAGCTCGGGACTAGCGAGGGGTGTGCAGTTCTTC. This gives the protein CASSSGLARGVQFF.

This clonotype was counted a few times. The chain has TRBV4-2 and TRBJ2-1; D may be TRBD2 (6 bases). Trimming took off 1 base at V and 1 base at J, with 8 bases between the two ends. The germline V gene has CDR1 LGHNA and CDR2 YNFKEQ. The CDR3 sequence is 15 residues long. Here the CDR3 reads CASSQGLGSYNEQFF. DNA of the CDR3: TGTGCCAGCAGCCAAGGACTAGGGTCCTACAATGAGCAGTTCTTC.

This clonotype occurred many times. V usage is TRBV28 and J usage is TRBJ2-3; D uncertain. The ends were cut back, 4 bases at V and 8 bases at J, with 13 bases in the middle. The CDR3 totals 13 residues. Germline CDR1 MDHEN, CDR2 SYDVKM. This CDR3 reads CASSSGRVGTQYF. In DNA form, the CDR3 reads TGTGCCAGCAGTTCGGGCCGAGTAGGTACGCAGTATTTT.

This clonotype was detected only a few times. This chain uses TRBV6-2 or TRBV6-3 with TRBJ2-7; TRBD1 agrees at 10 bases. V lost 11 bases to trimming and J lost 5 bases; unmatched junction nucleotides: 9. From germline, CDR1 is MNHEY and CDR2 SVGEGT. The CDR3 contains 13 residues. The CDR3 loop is CAAMRTGGNEQYF. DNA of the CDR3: TGTGCCGCCATGAGGACAGGGGGGAACGAGCAGTACTTC.

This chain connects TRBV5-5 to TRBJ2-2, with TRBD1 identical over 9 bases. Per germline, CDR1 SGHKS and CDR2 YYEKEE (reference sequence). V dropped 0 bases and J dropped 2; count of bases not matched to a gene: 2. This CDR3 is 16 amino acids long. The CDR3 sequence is CASSLETGGNTGELFF. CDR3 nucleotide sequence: TGTGCCAGCAGCTTGGAGACAGGGGGAAACACCGGGGAGCTGTTTTTT. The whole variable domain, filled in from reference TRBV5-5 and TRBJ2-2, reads DAGVTQSPTHLIKTRGQQVTLRCSPISGHKSVSWYQQVLGQGPQFIFQYYEKEERGRGNFPDRFSARQFPNYSSELNVNALLLGDSALYLCASSLETGGNTGELFFGEGSRLTVL.

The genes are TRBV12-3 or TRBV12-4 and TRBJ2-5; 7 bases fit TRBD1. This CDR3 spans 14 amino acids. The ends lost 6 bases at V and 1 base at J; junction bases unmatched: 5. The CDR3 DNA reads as TGTGCCAGCAGAATGACAGGGTTCCAAGAGACCCAGTACTTC. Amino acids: CASRMTGFQETQYF.

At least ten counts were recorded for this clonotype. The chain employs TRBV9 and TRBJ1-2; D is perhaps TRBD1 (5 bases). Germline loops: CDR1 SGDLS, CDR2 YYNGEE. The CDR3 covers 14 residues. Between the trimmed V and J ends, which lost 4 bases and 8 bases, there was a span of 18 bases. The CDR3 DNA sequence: TGTGCCAGCAGCTCCCCGGGGGGGATACGCGGCTACACCTTC. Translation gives CASSSPGGIRGYTF.